This is a list of T cell receptor beta chains from one sample in a study of T cell repertoires in cytomegalovirus infection. For these receptors, no antigen is known. TCRdb reanalysed the reads using MiXCR and keeps one entry per CDR3 protein. The data hold 750,000 to 950,000 distinct CDR3 sequences, with just under 30% observed a single time. The sequencing here drew on cultured CD8+ T cells from PBMCs, taken from culture after CMV antigen stimulation. The source of these receptors is a human donor in good health (CMV status not recorded). Some clones in this sample may be carry-over from other donors' samples. Each CDR3 is given with its conserved first and last residue. The D gene is left open where the match is weak. Only part of the rows carry a size: once, few, many, or a class if the clone is expanded.

size	D	V	length	J	CDR3	DNA
.	TRBD2	TRBV15	15	TRBJ2-1	CATSLASGGTYEQFF	TGTGCCACCAGCCTCGCTAGCGGGGGGACATATGAGCAGTTCTTC
.	.	TRBV19	16	TRBJ1-6	CASKTSGGRYNSPLHF	TGTGCCAGTAAGACGTCCGGGGGACGATATAATTCACCCCTCCACTTT
.	TRBD2	TRBV19	17	TRBJ2-3	CASSIAGRVRVADTQYF	TGTGCCAGTAGTATCGCAGGGAGGGTACGTGTCGCAGATACGCAGTATTTT
few	.	TRBV4-1	16	TRBJ2-5	CASSQDGNLYQETQYF	TGCGCCAGCAGCCAAGATGGGAACCTGTACCAAGAGACCCAGTACTTC
.	.	TRBV6-6	14	TRBJ1-1	CASSSWDYQAEAFF	TGTGCCAGCAGTTCTTGGGACTATCAAGCTGAAGCTTTCTTT
.	TRBD2	TRBV7-2	18	TRBJ2-7	CASSLNPPEVAGGYELYF	TGTGCCAGCAGCTTAAACCCGCCTGAGGTAGCGGGGGGGTACGAGCTGTACTTC
.	.	TRBV6-5	16	TRBJ1-6	CASSPWGVSYNSPLHF	TGTGCCAGCAGTCCTTGGGGGGTCTCCTATAATTCACCCCTCCACTTT
many	.	TRBV7-8	14	TRBJ1-4	CASSQGLRNEKLFF	TGTGCCAGCAGCCAGGGGCTGAGGAATGAAAAACTGTTTTTT
.	.	TRBV10-3	13	TRBJ1-1	CAIRGRVDTEAFF	TGTGCCATCAGGGGCAGGGTGGATACTGAAGCTTTCTTT
few	.	TRBV28	15	TRBJ1-4	CASSSSGGTNEKLFF	TGTGCCAGCAGCAGTAGCGGCGGGACTAATGAAAAACTGTTTTTT
many	TRBD2	TRBV5-8	15	TRBJ2-1	CASSFMASGYNEQFF	TGTGCCAGCAGCTTCATGGCTAGCGGTTACAATGAGCAGTTCTTC
.	.	TRBV10-3	18	TRBJ1-3	CAISPTRPQGLSGNTIYF	TGTGCCATCAGTCCCACACGTCCCCAGGGCCTCTCTGGAAACACCATATATTTT
few	TRBD1	TRBV6-1	13	TRBJ1-1	CAIKGGWDTEAFF	TGTGCCATCAAAGGGGGCTGGGACACTGAAGCTTTCTTT
few	.	TRBV12-3/TRBV12-4	15	TRBJ1-2	CASGEGARTNYGYTF	TGTGCCAGTGGGGAGGGAGCGCGAACTAACTATGGCTACACCTTC
many	.	TRBV7-2	16	TRBJ1-2	CASSLSWQTGNYGYTF	TGTGCCAGCAGCTTATCATGGCAGACGGGCAACTATGGCTACACCTTC
.	TRBD2	TRBV13	16	TRBJ2-3	CASSLSEGLSTDTQYF	TGTGCCAGCAGCTTGTCGGAGGGACTAAGCACAGATACGCAGTATTTT
few	.	TRBV7-6	14	TRBJ1-2	CASSLKGIGYGYTF	TGTGCCAGCAGCTTAAAAGGGATTGGGTATGGCTACACCTTC
few	.	TRBV11-2	13	TRBJ1-6	CASCRGSASPLHF	TGTGCCAGCTGCCGGGGGAGTGCCTCACCCCTCCACTTT
.	.	TRBV20-1	16	TRBJ1-6	CSARKDPGVRNSPLHF	TGCAGTGCTAGGAAAGATCCAGGGGTGCGGAATTCACCCCTCCACTTT
few	TRBD1	TRBV6-1	19	TRBJ2-3	CASSLYGTGASITTDTQYF	TGTGCCAGCAGTCTCTACGGGACAGGGGCCTCTATCACTACAGATACGCAGTATTTT
many	TRBD2	TRBV7-2	17	TRBJ2-1	CASSLNLAGGPMYEQFF	TGTGCCAGCAGCTTAAACTTAGCGGGGGGGCCGATGTATGAGCAGTTCTTC
many	.	TRBV12-3/TRBV12-4	12	TRBJ2-2	CASSELRGELFF	TGTGCCAGCAGTGAGCTCCGCGGGGAGCTGTTTTTT
.	.	TRBV24-1	14	TRBJ2-3	CATSDSRVADTQYF	TGTGCCACCAGTGATTCCAGGGTGGCAGATACGCAGTATTTT
once	.	TRBV7-8	14	TRBJ2-1	CASSPESGYNEQFF	TGTGCCAGCAGCCCCGAGTCGGGGTACAATGAGCAGTTCTTC
few	.	TRBV20-1	14	TRBJ2-5	CSAIGYGQQETQYF	TGCAGTGCGATCGGGTATGGACAGCAAGAGACCCAGTACTTC
few	TRBD1	TRBV28	14	TRBJ2-3	CASSFVQGQDTQYF	TGTGCCAGCAGTTTCGTACAGGGGCAAGATACGCAGTATTTT
few	TRBD1	TRBV7-4	15	TRBJ1-1	CASSLVRGVVTEAFF	TGTGCCAGCAGCTTAGTCAGGGGGGTGGTGACTGAAGCTTTCTTT
few	.	TRBV6-5	14	TRBJ2-5	CASSVAWLAETQYF	TGTGCCAGCAGCGTAGCGTGGCTGGCGGAGACCCAGTACTTC
.	.	TRBV5-4	16	TRBJ2-2	CASSLAWGPSTGELFF	TGTGCCAGCAGCTTGGCTTGGGGACCGAGCACCGGGGAGCTGTTTTTT
.	.	TRBV20-1	17	TRBJ1-1	CSALRGGRRGSWTEAFF	TGCAGTGCTCTCAGAGGGGGAAGAAGGGGGAGTTGGACTGAAGCTTTCTTT
.	.	TRBV6-2/TRBV6-3	13	TRBJ2-3	CASSYLGADTQYF	TGTGCCAGCAGTTACTTGGGGGCAGATACGCAGTATTTT
.	.	TRBV15	16	TRBJ2-7	CATSGFSLTGEGEQYF	TGTGCCACCAGCGGATTTTCCTTGACCGGGGAAGGCGAGCAGTACTTC
many	.	TRBV7-9	15	TRBJ2-2	CASSPEQGNTGELFF	TGTGCCAGCAGCCCCGAACAGGGAAACACCGGGGAGCTGTTTTTT
few	TRBD1	TRBV6-1	15	TRBJ2-3	CASSVGTGNTDTQYF	TGTGCCAGCAGTGTAGGGACAGGGAATACAGATACGCAGTATTTT
.	.	TRBV4-1	15	TRBJ1-6	CASSHADSDNSPLHF	TGCGCCAGCAGCCACGCGGACAGTGATAATTCACCCCTCCACTTT
.	.	TRBV7-4	12	TRBJ2-2	CANSLGTRELFF	TGTGCCAACAGCCTTGGGACCCGGGAGCTGTTTTTT
.	.	TRBV19	14	TRBJ2-3	CATLSDDWGDTQYF	TGTGCCACCCTTTCGGACGATTGGGGAGATACGCAGTATTTT
.	.	TRBV19	15	TRBJ1-1	CASTFGKWSHTEAFF	TGTGCCAGTACCTTTGGGAAGTGGTCCCACACTGAAGCTTTCTTT
once	.	TRBV7-9	13	TRBJ2-5	CASSSDPQETQYF	TGTGCCAGCAGCTCGGACCCGCAGGAGACCCAGTACTTC
few	TRBD1	TRBV27	14	TRBJ2-7	CASSSIRGWSEQYF	TGTGCCAGCAGTTCCATCAGGGGGTGGAGCGAGCAGTACTTC
.	.	TRBV20-1	14	TRBJ1-1	CSARGEQTATEAFF	TGCAGTGCTAGAGGGGAGCAGACCGCCACTGAAGCTTTCTTT
.	TRBD1	TRBV2	16	TRBJ1-5	CASSEKPGGGTQPQHF	TGTGCCAGCAGTGAAAAACCAGGGGGCGGCACTCAGCCCCAGCATTTT
few	.	TRBV12-3/TRBV12-4	10	TRBJ1-1	CASSYPEPFF	TGTGCCAGCAGTTACCCTGAACCTTTCTTT
few	TRBD1	TRBV7-9	16	TRBJ1-1	CASSYPTGGRVTEAFF	TGTGCCAGCAGCTATCCGACAGGGGGTAGGGTCACTGAAGCTTTCTTT
.	.	TRBV18	16	TRBJ1-6	CASSPPVQKRDSPLHF	TGTGCCAGCTCACCACCGGTCCAGAAACGCGATTCACCCCTCCACTTT
.	.	TRBV4-2	15	TRBJ1-1	CASSQDSGSNTEAFF	TGTGCCAGCAGCCAAGATTCCGGGTCGAACACTGAAGCTTTCTTT
few	TRBD2	TRBV4-1	15	TRBJ2-1	CASSHPGTSYNEQFF	TGCGCCAGCAGCCACCCCGGGACTAGCTACAATGAGCAGTTCTTC
.	.	TRBV15	13	TRBJ2-7	CATSNYRTYEQYF	TGTGCCACCAGCAACTACAGAACCTACGAGCAGTACTTC
many	TRBD2	TRBV7-6	15	TRBJ2-5	CASSRLAGQQETQYF	TGTGCCAGCAGCCGCCTAGCGGGGCAGCAAGAGACCCAGTACTTC
few	.	TRBV12-3/TRBV12-4	13	TRBJ2-5	CASSGREPKTQYF	TGTGCCAGCAGTGGCCGGGAACCGAAGACCCAGTACTTC
.	TRBD2	TRBV27	15	TRBJ2-2	CASSRRGGNTGELFF	TGTGCCAGCTCCAGGCGGGGGGGGAACACCGGGGAGCTGTTTTTT
.	.	TRBV3-1	18	TRBJ2-7	CASSQTVTPGGGTRKQYF	TGTGCCAGCAGCCAAACAGTTACTCCCGGGGGTGGAACGAGGAAGCAGTACTTC
.	TRBD2	TRBV10-3	16	TRBJ2-7	CAIRPGRGLSSYEQYF	TGTGCCATCAGGCCGGGGAGGGGACTGAGCTCCTACGAGCAGTACTTC